The 27 T cell receptor beta chains below were found in one sample sequenced in a study of blood T cell repertoires in COVID-19. Some clones are missing from TCRdb's copy, which holds only in-frame ones; the method was immunoSEQ multiplex PCR. The table lists about 160,000 clones, approximately 80% of them singletons. Sequencing was performed on peripheral blood. The receptors were gathered from a woman older than 75 with active or convalescent COVID-19.

The chain links TRBV6-6 to TRBJ1-1; possible D gene TRBD1, 6 bases. The V end was cut by 8 bases, the J end by 0 bases, with 16 bases between. The germline V gene encodes CDR1 MNHNY and CDR2 SVGAGI (reference sequence). The CDR3 runs 15 residues. Here the CDR3 reads CASGQTGPMNTEAFF. CDR3 nucleotide sequence: TGTGCCAGCGGGCAGACAGGACCGATGAACACTGAAGCTTTCTTT.

This rearrangement joins TRBV19 to TRBJ1-4; perhaps TRBD1 as D (5 bases). CDR3 length equals 15 residues. Trimming took off 1 base at V and 7 bases at J, with 13 bases between the two ends. Looked up from germline, CDR1 is LNHDA and CDR2 is SQIVND (reference sequence). CDR3 in amino acids: CASSIGAGMGEKLFF. Written as DNA, the CDR3 is TGTGCCAGTAGTATAGGGGCAGGGATGGGTGAAAAACTGTTTTTT.

The rearrangement joins TRBV7-9 to TRBJ2-5; 8 bases are shared with TRBD1. Looked up from germline, CDR1 is SEHNR and CDR2 is FQNEAQ (reference sequence). J lost 4 bases, V lost 4 bases, and 11 bases had no gene match. The CDR3 has 16 residues. CDR3 region: CASSSTGTGSRETQYF. CDR3 bases: TGTGCCAGCAGCTCGACCGGGACAGGTAGCCGAGAGACCCAGTACTTC.

The V gene is TRBV5-1, the J gene TRBJ2-2; D uncertain. CDR3 size: 14 residues. Trimming removed 7 bases at V and 0 bases at J, with 10 bases between. Germline CDR1 and CDR2: SGHRS and YFSETQ. The CDR3 DNA follows: TGCGCCAGCTCTCCTCAGACGAACACCGGGGAGCTGTTTTTT. Amino acid sequence: CASSPQTNTGELFF. Based on the CDR3 plus reference TRBV5-1 and TRBJ2-2, the full variable domain is KAGVTQTPRYLIKTRGQQVTLSCSPISGHRSVSWYQQTPGQGLQFLFEYFSETQRNKGNFPGRFSGRQFSNSRSEMNVSTLELGDSALYLCASSPQTNTGELFFGEGSRLTVL.

The J gene is TRBJ1-6, the V gene TRBV11-3; D call uncertain. Deletions cut 1 base from V and 6 bases from J, with 4 bases between. The CDR3 spans 13 residues. The V gene's germline CDR1 is SGHNT and CDR2 YENEEA. CDR3 sequence reads: CASSLGANSPLHF. Here the CDR3 DNA reads TGTGCCAGCAGCTTAGGGGCTAATTCACCCCTCCACTTT.

A single count supports this clone. The chain combines TRBV10-3 with TRBJ2-7; D not resolved. Germline V gives CDR1 ENHRY, CDR2 SYGVKD. V lost 2 bases and J lost 1, with 9 bases in between. This CDR3 region has 14 residues. The CDR3 region is CAISEGPGSYEQYF. Here the CDR3 DNA reads TGTGCCATCAGTGAGGGGCCTGGTTCCTACGAGCAGTACTTC.

A few counts support this clone. The chain links TRBV6-6 to TRBJ2-5; 9 bases are a match to TRBD1. V lost 2 bases to trimming and J lost 3 bases; unmatched junction nucleotides: 7. The V gene's germline CDR1 is MNHNY and CDR2 SVGAGI (reference sequence). This CDR3 region has 16 residues. CDR3 protein: CASSYDRGGAKETQYF. CDR3 in DNA: TGTGCCAGCAGTTACGACAGGGGGGGAGCCAAAGAGACCCAGTACTTC.

The chain is built from TRBV12-3 or TRBV12-4 and TRBJ2-7, with D possibly matching TRBD1 (6 bases). The CDR3 runs to 13 residues. The germline V and J ends were trimmed by 4 bases and 6 bases, with 13 bases remaining between them. CDR3 loop: CASSSNRVGEQYF. CDR3 coding DNA: TGTGCCAGCAGTTCAAACAGGGTGGGCGAGCAGTACTTC.

This clone has only a few counts. V and J are TRBV19 and TRBJ1-5; maybe TRBD1 (6 bases). Germline V CDR1 and CDR2: LNHDA, SQIVND (reference sequence). Trimming removed 6 bases from V and 0 bases from J, with 15 bases in between. The CDR3 sequence is 16 residues long. This CDR3 is CASSEGGGYSNQPQHF. The DNA for the CDR3 is TGTGCCAGTAGCGAGGGTGGGGGCTATAGCAATCAGCCCCAGCATTTT.

V gene TRBV30 combines with J gene TRBJ1-1; D unresolved. Germline CDR1 reads GTSNPN; CDR2 reads SVGIG (reference sequence). Trimming shortened V by 2 bases and J by 4 bases, and 8 bases separated the two germline ends. CDR3 length equals 12 residues. The CDR3 DNA reads TGTGCCTGGAGTCCTTTGGCCACTGAAGCTTTCTTT. Its translation: CAWSPLATEAFF.

The chain has TRBV2 and TRBJ2-6; 8 bases match TRBD2. The CDR3 is 17 residues long. Looked up from germline, CDR1 is SNHLY and CDR2 is FYNNEI. V trimming: 3 bases; J trimming: 0 bases; junction bases outside the gene matches: 4. CDR3 protein: CASSDQRGSSGANVLTF. The CDR3 nucleotides are TGTGCCAGCAGTGACCAGCGGGGGAGCTCTGGGGCCAACGTCCTGACTTTC.

The chain couples TRBV7-9 to TRBJ1-2, with D maybe TRBD1 (5 bases). The CDR3 has 15 residues. Germline CDR1 SEHNR, CDR2 FQNEAQ (reference sequence). The V gene lost 5 bases and the J gene lost 2 bases, with 15 bases spanning the gap. As DNA, the CDR3 is TGTGCCAGCAGCCTCCCGGGGGATTCCAACTATGGCTACACCTTC. Translated, it gives CASSLPGDSNYGYTF.

The genes are TRBV3-1 (or the pseudogene TRBV3-2) and TRBJ2-7; a possible D gene is TRBD2 (6 bases). CDR3 size: 12 residues. In germline, CDR1 is LGHDT, CDR2 YNNKEL (reference sequence). Trimming removed 1 base from V and 6 bases from J, with 7 bases in between. The CDR3 reads CASSQGRGEQYF. In nucleotides, the CDR3 is TGTGCCAGCAGCCAAGGGAGGGGCGAGCAGTACTTC.

The chain employs TRBV6-5 and TRBJ1-4; TRBD1 matches at 9 bases. The V and J ends lost 6 bases and 8 bases, in that order; junction bases with no gene match: 10. CDR1 and CDR2 (germline): MNHEY, SVGAGI. This CDR3 has 15 amino acids. CDR3 nucleotides: TGTGCCAGCAGCTCGACACAGGGGGCGTTAGAAAAACTGTTTTTT. This gives the protein CASSSTQGALEKLFF.

The CDR3 region is CASSLGQGVKWTEAFF. In DNA, the CDR3 is TGTGCCAGCAGCTTAGGACAGGGGGTGAAGTGGACTGAAGCTTTCTTT. This chain joins TRBV11-1 and TRBJ1-1; 9 positions match TRBD1. Germline V gives CDR1 SGHAT, CDR2 FQDESV (reference sequence). This CDR3 has 16 amino acids. V shed 1 base, J shed 5 bases, and the junction held 8 bases outside the gene matches.

The CDR3 bases are TGTGCCAGCAGCCGTGACAGGCGGGATGAAAAACTGTTTTTT. Its protein product is CASSRDRRDEKLFF. V gene TRBV6-5 combines with J gene TRBJ1-4; D is possibly TRBD1 (6 bases). This CDR3 region has 14 residues. V was trimmed by 6 bases and J by 6 bases, leaving 14 bases between them. Looked up from germline, CDR1 is MNHEY and CDR2 is SVGAGI.

Details on this clone: The sample has other DNA sequences that encode this CDR3 too. The J gene is TRBJ1-1, the V gene TRBV11-2; 9 bases fit TRBD1. V shed 5 bases, J shed 3 bases, and the junction held 1 base outside the gene matches. Per the germline V gene, CDR1 is SGHAT and CDR2 is FQNNGV. CDR3 length equals 13 residues. CDR3 nucleotides: TGTGCCAGCAGCAGGGACAGGGACACTGAAGCTTTCTTT. This codes for CASSRDRDTEAFF.

V is TRBV19 and J is TRBJ1-5, with 8 bases identical to TRBD1. J was trimmed by 4 bases and V by 6 bases; bases with no gene match: 8. CDR1 LNHDA and CDR2 SQIVND come from the germline V gene (reference sequence). CDR3 length equals 15 residues. CDR3 region: CASSPGQAFNQPQHF. The CDR3 DNA reads as TGTGCCAGTAGCCCGGGACAGGCGTTTAATCAGCCCCAGCATTTT.

A few counts support this clone. This chain uses TRBV10-1 with TRBJ2-2; 7 bases are a match to TRBD1. Germline V gene lookup returns CDR1 WNHNN and CDR2 SYGVQD (reference sequence). Trimming at V came to 2 bases and at J to 7 bases, leaving 4 bases not matched to a gene. The CDR3 runs 14 residues. The CDR3 reads CASSEDRVVGELFF. CDR3 DNA sequence: TGCGCCAGCAGTGAGGACAGGGTCGTCGGGGAGCTGTTTTTT.

The chain recombines TRBV7-2 with TRBJ2-7; the D gene is possibly TRBD1 (7 bases). V was cut by 4 bases and J by 6 bases, with 13 bases left in between. Germline V gene lookup returns CDR1 SGHTA and CDR2 FQGNSA. CDR3 length: 13 amino acids. CDR3 DNA: TGTGCCAGCAGCTCGGACAGGCGGGGCGAGCAGTACTTC. Protein product: CASSSDRRGEQYF.

The CDR3 DNA reads TGTGCCATTCGACGGGATGATCAGCCCCAGCATTTT. It translates to CAIRRDDQPQHF. The J gene is TRBJ1-5, the V gene TRBV11-1, with D hard to call. CDR3 length: 12 residues. In germline, CDR1 is SGHAT, CDR2 FQDESV (reference sequence). Trimming cost V 10 bases and J 5 bases, with 12 bases left between them.

This rearrangement joins TRBV3-1 (or the pseudogene TRBV3-2) to TRBJ2-1; 8 nucleotides align to TRBD2. The junction had 8 bases not matched to a gene; V was cut back by 2 bases and J by 5 bases. The CDR3 runs to 16 residues. CDR1 is LGHDT and CDR2 is YNNKEL in the germline V gene (reference sequence). The CDR3 DNA is TGTGCCAGCAGCCAACTCCTCGGGAGGGGCCACAATGAGCAGTTCTTC. Translating it yields CASSQLLGRGHNEQFF.

The chain employs TRBV6-5 and TRBJ2-3, with D perhaps matching TRBD2 (7 bases). There are 13 residues in the CDR3. CDR1 and CDR2 (germline): MNHEY, SVGAGI. V lost 7 bases and J 4 bases, leaving 12 bases between the germline ends. The CDR3, as DNA: TGTGCCAGCATAGAGGGGGGGTCAGATACGCAGTATTTT. The encoded protein is CASIEGGSDTQYF.

This clone was seen only a few times. This chain uses TRBV5-6 with TRBJ2-7; TRBD1 aligns across 11 bases. Germline V lookup: CDR1 SGHDT, CDR2 YYEEEE. The CDR3 spans 15 residues. V lost 2 bases, J lost 3 bases, and 4 bases stayed unmatched. The CDR3 region has the DNA TGTGCCAGCAGCTTTTACGGGACAGGGGGCTACGAGCAGTACTTC. This codes for CASSFYGTGGYEQYF.

The chain uses TRBV7-2 and TRBJ1-3; D remains unclear. The CDR3 is 14 residues long. Germline V gene sequence: CDR1 SGHTA, CDR2 FQGNSA. Trimming cost V 10 bases and J 0 bases, with 13 bases left between them. As DNA, the CDR3 is TGTGCCACCAGATCAGGCGTCTCTGGAAACACCATATATTTT. This encodes CATRSGVSGNTIYF.

The chain combines TRBV2 with TRBJ2-1; the D gene is possibly TRBD2 (7 bases). Germline V gene lookup returns CDR1 SNHLY and CDR2 FYNNEI. V lost 7 bases to trimming and J lost 9 bases, with 25 bases between them. This CDR3 has 16 amino acids. The DNA for the CDR3 is TGTGCCAGCAAACCGTCCCTAGGGGGGGGGCGAGGTGAGCAGTTCTTC. Encoded protein: CASKPSLGGGRGEQFF.

The chain carries TRBV7-9 and TRBJ1-1, with 7 bases matching TRBD1. This CDR3 is built from 13 residues. The germline CDR1 and CDR2 sequences are SEHNR and FQNEAQ (reference sequence). The J segment lost 8 bases and the V segment lost 5 bases, leaving 8 bases of the junction unmatched. CDR3 loop: CASSPTPTGEAFF. CDR3 DNA: TGTGCCAGCAGCCCCACACCGACAGGGGAAGCTTTCTTT.